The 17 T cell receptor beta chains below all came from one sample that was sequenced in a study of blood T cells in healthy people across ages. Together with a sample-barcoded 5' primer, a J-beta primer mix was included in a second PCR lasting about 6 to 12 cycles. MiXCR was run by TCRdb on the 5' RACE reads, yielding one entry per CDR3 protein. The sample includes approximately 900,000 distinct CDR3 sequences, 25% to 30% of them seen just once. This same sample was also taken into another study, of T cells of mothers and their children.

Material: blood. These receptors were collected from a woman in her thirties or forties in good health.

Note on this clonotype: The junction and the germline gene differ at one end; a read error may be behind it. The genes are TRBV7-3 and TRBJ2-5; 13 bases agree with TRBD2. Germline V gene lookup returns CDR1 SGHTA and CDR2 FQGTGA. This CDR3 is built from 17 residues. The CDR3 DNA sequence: TGTGCCAGCAGCCCGTGGACTAGCGGGAGAGCCCAAGAGACTCAGTACTTC. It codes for CASSPWTSGRAQETQYF.

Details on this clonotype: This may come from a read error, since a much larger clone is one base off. The CDR3 DNA is TGCGCCAACAGCCAAGATCCTAGCGGGGGTTACAATGAGCAGTTCTTC. Its translation is CANSQDPSGGYNEQFF. This rearrangement joins TRBV4-1 to TRBJ2-1, with 10 bases that match TRBD2. The CDR3 length is 16 residues. Germline lookup yields CDR1 MGHRA and CDR2 YSYEKL.

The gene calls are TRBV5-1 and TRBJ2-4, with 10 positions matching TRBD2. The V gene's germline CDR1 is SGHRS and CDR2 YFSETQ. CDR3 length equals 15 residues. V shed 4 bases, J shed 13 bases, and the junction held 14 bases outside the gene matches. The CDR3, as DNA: TGCGCCAGCAGCACATTAGCGGGGGGCCCCTCGGAGCAGTACTTC. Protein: CASSTLAGGPSEQYF.

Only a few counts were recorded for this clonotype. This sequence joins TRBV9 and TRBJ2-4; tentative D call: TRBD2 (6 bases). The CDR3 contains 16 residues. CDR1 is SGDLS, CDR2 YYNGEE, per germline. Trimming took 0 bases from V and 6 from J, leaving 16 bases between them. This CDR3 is CASSVDYSGGRNIQYF. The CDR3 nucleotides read TGTGCCAGCAGCGTAGATTATAGCGGAGGACGAAACATTCAGTACTTC. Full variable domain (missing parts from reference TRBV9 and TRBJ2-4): DSGVTQTPKHLITATGQRVTLRCSPRSGDLSVYWYQQSLDQGLQFLIQYYNGEERAKGNILERFSAQQFPDLHSELNLSSLELGDSALYFCASSVDYSGGRNIQYFGAGTRLSVL.

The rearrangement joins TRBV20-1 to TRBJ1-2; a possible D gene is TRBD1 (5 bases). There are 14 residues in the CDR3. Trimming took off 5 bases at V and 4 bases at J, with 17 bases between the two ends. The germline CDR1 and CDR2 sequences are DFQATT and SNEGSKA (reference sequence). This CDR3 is CSASESPGIYGYTF. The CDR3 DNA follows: TGCAGTGCTTCGGAAAGCCCAGGGATCTATGGCTACACCTTC.

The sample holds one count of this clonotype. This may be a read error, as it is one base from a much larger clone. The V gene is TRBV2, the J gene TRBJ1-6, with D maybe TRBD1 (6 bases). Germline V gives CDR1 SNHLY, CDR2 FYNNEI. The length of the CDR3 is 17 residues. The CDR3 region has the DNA TGTGCCGGCAGTGAAGGGACACCATATACGGGTAATTCACCCCTCCACTTT. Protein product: CAGSEGTPYTGNSPLHF.

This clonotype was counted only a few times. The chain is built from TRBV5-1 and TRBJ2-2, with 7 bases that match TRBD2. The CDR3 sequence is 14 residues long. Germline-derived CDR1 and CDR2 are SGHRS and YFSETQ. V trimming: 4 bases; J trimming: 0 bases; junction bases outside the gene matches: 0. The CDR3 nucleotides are TGCGCCAGCAGCGCGGGGGCGAACACCGGGGAGCTGTTTTTT. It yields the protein CASSAGANTGELFF.

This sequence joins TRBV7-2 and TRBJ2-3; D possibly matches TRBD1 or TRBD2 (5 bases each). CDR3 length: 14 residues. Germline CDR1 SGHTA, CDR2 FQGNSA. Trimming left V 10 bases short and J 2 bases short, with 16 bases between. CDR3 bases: TGTGCCACCCGACGGGGCCGATTCACAGATACGCAGTATTTT. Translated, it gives CATRRGRFTDTQYF.

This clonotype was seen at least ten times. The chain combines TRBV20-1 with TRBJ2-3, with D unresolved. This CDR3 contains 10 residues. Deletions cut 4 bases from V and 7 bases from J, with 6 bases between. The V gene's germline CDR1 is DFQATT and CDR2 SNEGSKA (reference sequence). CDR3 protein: CSATPHTQYF. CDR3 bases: TGCAGTGCTACACCCCATACGCAGTATTTT.

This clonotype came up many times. CDR3 bases: TGTGCCAGTTGGGGACATCAAGGGAAGTTCTTC. It translates to CASWGHQGKFF. The chain combines TRBV6-2 or TRBV6-3 with TRBJ2-1, with D possibly TRBD1 on 6 matching bases. Trimming pared 9 bases from V and 14 bases from J, leaving 17 bases between. The CDR3 sequence is 11 residues long. Germline V lookup: CDR1 MNHEY, CDR2 SVGEGT.

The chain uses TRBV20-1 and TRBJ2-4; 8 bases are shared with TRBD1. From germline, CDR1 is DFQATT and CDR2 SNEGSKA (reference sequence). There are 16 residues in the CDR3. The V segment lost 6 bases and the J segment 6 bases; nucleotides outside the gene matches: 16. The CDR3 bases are TGCAGTGCCGTAGGGGGAACAGGGGGGCGGGGAAACATTCAGTACTTC. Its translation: CSAVGGTGGRGNIQYF.

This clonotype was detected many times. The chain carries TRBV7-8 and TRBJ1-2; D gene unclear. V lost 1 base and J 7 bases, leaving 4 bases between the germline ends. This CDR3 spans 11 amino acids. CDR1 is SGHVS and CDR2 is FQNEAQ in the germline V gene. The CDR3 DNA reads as TGTGCCAGCAGCTTAGATAGTGGCTACACCTTC. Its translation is CASSLDSGYTF.

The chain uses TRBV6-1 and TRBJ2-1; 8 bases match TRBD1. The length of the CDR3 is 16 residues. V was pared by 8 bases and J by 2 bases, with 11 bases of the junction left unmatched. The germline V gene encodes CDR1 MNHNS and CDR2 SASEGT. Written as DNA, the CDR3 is TGTGCCAGCGGTGGAACCGGGACAGGAGCCTACAATGAGCAGTTCTTC. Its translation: CASGGTGTGAYNEQFF.

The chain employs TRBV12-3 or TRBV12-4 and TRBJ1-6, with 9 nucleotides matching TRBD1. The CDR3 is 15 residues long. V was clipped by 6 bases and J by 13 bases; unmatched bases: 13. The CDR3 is CASSPGTGRDRPLHF. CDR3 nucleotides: TGTGCCAGCAGCCCTGGGACAGGGCGGGATAGGCCCCTCCACTTT.

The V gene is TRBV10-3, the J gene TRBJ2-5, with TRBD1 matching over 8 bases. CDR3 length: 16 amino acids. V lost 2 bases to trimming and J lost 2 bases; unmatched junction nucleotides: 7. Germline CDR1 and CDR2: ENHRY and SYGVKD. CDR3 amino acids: CAISEQGRGRQETQYF. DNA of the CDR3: TGTGCCATCAGTGAGCAAGGCAGGGGGCGTCAAGAGACCCAGTACTTC.

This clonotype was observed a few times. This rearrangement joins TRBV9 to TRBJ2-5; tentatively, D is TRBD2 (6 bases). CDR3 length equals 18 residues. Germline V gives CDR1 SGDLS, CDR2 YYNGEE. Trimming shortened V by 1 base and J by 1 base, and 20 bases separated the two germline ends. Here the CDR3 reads CASSVSVSGRGSQETQYF. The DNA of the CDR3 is TGTGCCAGCAGCGTATCGGTGTCGGGACGGGGGTCCCAAGAGACCCAGTACTTC.

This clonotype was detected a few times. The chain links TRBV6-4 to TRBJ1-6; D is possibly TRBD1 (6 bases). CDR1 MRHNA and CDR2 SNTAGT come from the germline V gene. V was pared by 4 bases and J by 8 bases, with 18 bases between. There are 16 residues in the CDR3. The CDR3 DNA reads TGTGCCAGCAGTGCAACACCGGGACAAGGAGATTCACCCCTCCACTTT. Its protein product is CASSATPGQGDSPLHF.